This T cell receptor (beta chain) was recorded in a study of blood T cell repertoires in COVID-19. Study overall: The United States, Italy and Spain were the sources of the acute and convalescent COVID-19 samples. Sources were T cells, B-cell-depleted T cells, or PBMCs; the material itself was cDNA or gDNA.

V lost 0 bases, J lost 8 bases, and 11 bases lay in between. CDR1 and CDR2 from the germline V gene are SGHDT and YYEEEE. The CDR3 length is 13 residues. Authors' methods: Reference gene primer amplification in the assay estimated nucleated cell counts. Repertoires were generated with immunoSEQ multiplex PCR, while TCRdb's copy carries only in-frame clones and drops some. The DNA was the basis for D and trimming; V, J and clone size are from that table. The repertoire has approximately 300,000 clones, 85% to 90% of them found once; the top ten carry around 5.8%. The J gene is TRBJ1-2, the V gene TRBV5-6; weak D call: TRBD1 (5 bases). Material for sequencing was peripheral blood. The TCR was taken from a woman aged 45-60 years with COVID-19, enrolled during active disease. Here the CDR3 reads CASSLVAGNGYTF. The CDR3 DNA reads TGTGCCAGCAGCTTGGTGGCAGGGAACGGCTACACCTTC.